The clone carrying this TCR beta chain occurred many times. Antigen unknown. This specimen belongs to a study of T-cell reconstitution after alpha-beta-depleted transplantation in children. Researchers prepared the TCRbeta library using unique molecular identifiers, the study reports. TCRdb passed the PCR reads through MiXCR, listing each CDR3 protein once. The sample lists about 340,000 distinct CDR3 sequences, around 16% occurring once. Germline V gene lookup returns CDR1 SEHNR and CDR2 FQNEAQ (reference sequence). V shed 6 bases and J shed 0 bases, with 1 base lying between them. CDR3 length: 11 residues. Points from the study as a whole: For some patients, TCRbeta diversity was high at day 60 because of recipient T cells and thymic progenitors that survived. Counts and diversity of T cells one year after transplant came mostly from newly produced T cells. Reportedly, only several hundred clones from non-depleted graft cells drove alpha-beta T-cell counts at about two months.

This sample comprised PBMCs, mostly from graft donor cells, obtained 360 days after TCRalphabeta/CD19-depleted stem cell transplant. The chain recombines TRBV7-9 with TRBJ2-3; no firm D call. The sequence was obtained from a male patient between 2 and 10 years old who had a stem cell transplant for acute lymphoblastic leukemia, so the T cells may come from the graft donor. The CDR3 loop is CASRSTDTQYF. CDR3 DNA sequence: TGTGCCAGCAGGAGCACAGATACGCAGTATTTT.